What follows are 11 T cell receptor beta chains derived from one specimen sequenced in a study of Ad26.COV2.S vaccination and SARS-CoV-2 variants. Using immunoSEQ multiplex PCR, the repertoire was profiled, and TCRdb retains in-frame clones only, with some absent. The table lists 350,000 to 400,000 clones, around nine tenths of them singletons. The treatment here: some 20 received Ad26.COV2.S at low or high dose, single or two shots; five or six received placebo; per-sample allocation not given. The samples date from day 63 after the first vaccine or placebo injection. Material: peripheral blood, obtained in a trial of Ad26.COV2.S vaccine versus placebo. All receptors derive from a person between 18 and 59 years old who received the Ad26.COV2.S COVID-19 vaccine or a placebo.

The V gene is TRBV11-3, the J gene TRBJ2-2, with D uncertain. V gave up 0 bases and J gave up 7 bases, with 6 bases separating them. The CDR3 length is 13 residues. CDR1 SGHNT and CDR2 YENEEA come from the germline V gene. The CDR3 DNA reads TGTGCCAGCAGCTTAGATCGTGGCGGGGAGCTGTTTTTT. This sequence encodes CASSLDRGGELFF.

This clone was seen more than once but under ten times. DNA for the CDR3: TGCGCCAGCAGCCAAGTTGGGCGGGGGCGTTTTGGCTACACCTTC. It codes for CASSQVGRGRFGYTF. The V call is TRBV4-1, the J call TRBJ1-2; perhaps TRBD1 as D (6 bases). The CDR3 covers 15 residues. Germline V gene data show CDR1 as MGHRA and CDR2 as YSYEKL. V was cut by 1 base and J by 7 bases, with 16 bases left in between.

The rearrangement links TRBV7-2 to TRBJ2-7, with 8 bases matching TRBD1. The CDR3 length is 14 residues. V was clipped by 4 bases and J by 4 bases; unmatched bases: 6. Germline V gene data show CDR1 as SGHTA and CDR2 as FQGNSA. The CDR3 DNA follows: TGTGCCAGCAGCTCCGGACAGGGTTTTTACGAGCAGTACTTC. Amino acid sequence: CASSSGQGFYEQYF.

This chain uses TRBV5-5 with TRBJ1-1, with 8 bases lining up with TRBD1. The CDR3 runs 14 residues. V lost 4 bases, J lost 1 base, and 3 bases stayed unmatched. Germline V gene sequence: CDR1 SGHKS, CDR2 YYEKEE (reference sequence). This CDR3 reads CASSQGTGNTEAFF. CDR3 in DNA: TGTGCCAGCAGCCAGGGGACAGGGAACACTGAAGCTTTCTTT.

The rearrangement links TRBV15 to TRBJ2-2; 7 bases are a match to TRBD1. Unmatched junction bases numbered 5, after V lost 0 bases and J lost 1 base. This CDR3 region has 17 residues. Germline V gene lookup returns CDR1 LNHNV and CDR2 YYDKDF (reference sequence). The CDR3 nucleotides are TGTGCCACCAGCAGAGATCTGGGGACAGTGAACACCGGGGAGCTGTTTTTT. This translates into CATSRDLGTVNTGELFF.

The chain recombines TRBV18 with TRBJ2-7, with 8 bases lining up with TRBD1. CDR3 length: 21 amino acids. Trimming removed 6 bases from V and 0 bases from J; junction bases left unmatched: 25. Germline V gene lookup returns CDR1 KGHSH and CDR2 LQKENI. CDR3: CASSRGLLPRGGRGPSYEQYF. CDR3 nucleotide sequence: TGTGCCAGCTCGCGCGGCCTTTTACCTAGGGGAGGCAGGGGGCCCTCCTACGAGCAGTACTTC. The entire variable domain, with the rest obtained from reference TRBV18 and TRBJ2-7, is as follows: NAGVMQNPRHLVRRRGQEARLRCSPMKGHSHVYWYRQLPEEGLKFMVYLQKENIIDESGMPKERFSAEFPKEGPSILRIQQVVRGDSAAYFCASSRGLLPRGGRGPSYEQYFGPGTRLTVT.

The genes are TRBV4-1 and TRBJ1-2; D is undetermined. The germline gives CDR1 MGHRA, CDR2 YSYEKL. Between the trimmed V and J ends, which lost 1 base and 13 bases, there was a span of 13 bases. The CDR3 loop spans 12 amino acids. CDR3 in amino acids: CASSQVGTAITF. The CDR3 bases are TGCGCCAGCAGCCAAGTTGGAACAGCGATCACCTTC.

This clone was seen more than once but under ten times. The chain is built from TRBV18 and TRBJ1-6; D call uncertain. Trimming cost V 5 bases and J 8 bases, with 16 bases left between them. Germline V gene lookup returns CDR1 KGHSH and CDR2 LQKENI. The CDR3 is made up of 15 amino acids. The chain's CDR3 is CASSASAADDSPLHF. In nucleotides, the CDR3 is TGTGCCAGCTCAGCTTCAGCCGCTGACGATTCACCCCTCCACTTT.

This chain links TRBV4-3 with TRBJ1-2; D unclear. V gave up 0 bases and J gave up 4 bases, with 6 bases separating them. This CDR3 has 13 amino acids. Germline values: CDR1 LGHNA, CDR2 YSLEER. The DNA for the CDR3 is TGCGCCAGCAGCCAAGAGACGGGCTATGGCTACACCTTC. Translation: CASSQETGYGYTF.

This clone has a single count. This chain uses TRBV11-2 with TRBJ1-4, with 10 bases lining up with TRBD1. The germline V gene has CDR1 SGHAT and CDR2 FQNNGV. The V gene end was trimmed by 5 bases and the J gene end by 7 bases; junction bases not matched to a gene: 1. CDR3 size: 13 residues. The CDR3 nucleotides are TGTGCCAGCAGCCGGGACAGGGGTGAAAAACTGTTTTTT. This codes for CASSRDRGEKLFF. Drawing the rest from reference TRBV11-2 and TRBJ1-4, the complete variable domain is EAGVAQSPRYKIIEKRQSVAFWCNPISGHATLYWYQQILGQGPKLLIQFQNNGVVDDSQLPKDRFSAERLKGVDSTLKIQPAKLEDSAVYLCASSRDRGEKLFFGSGTQLSVL.

This clone has more than one count but fewer than ten. The genes are TRBV7-8 and TRBJ1-6; no clear D gene. The V gene lost 2 bases and the J gene lost 7 bases, with 21 bases spanning the gap. Germline V CDR1 and CDR2: SGHVS, FQNEAQ. The CDR3 consists of 18 residues. In DNA, the CDR3 is TGTGCCAGCAGCTTATTGGCCGTCAGAATTCCTCCCAATTCACCCCTCCACTTT. The encoded protein is CASSLLAVRIPPNSPLHF.